The source of this T cell receptor (beta chain) is a study of T cell responses to AZD1222 COVID-19 vaccine (dated by TCRdb to the early 2020s). At the level of the whole study: AZD1222 recipients with second doses at about 4 weeks or about 12 weeks were pooled, because spike-specific TCR depth and breadth did not differ between schedules. Enrollment into the trials was organized by age into subgroups of 18-55, 56-69 and 70-plus years, and those subgroups contained approximately 160, 26 and 62 TCR-sequenced participants, respectively. TCR sequencing covered over 230 trial participants: 200 to 220 given two doses of AZD1222 and 26 given two doses of MenACWY control vaccine. Overall study outcomes, separate from this receptor: The 56-69-year group was small, and its depth increase did not reach significance, likely because of low power. Epitopes outside the regions mutated in the B.1.351 and B.1.1.7 variants were reportedly recognized by nearly half of the unique spike-specific TCRs. Vaccine-associated CD4 TCRs spanned the whole spike protein, with dominant responses in regions 160-218 and 743-854. A significant rise in spike-specific TCR breadth and depth was observed after two AZD1222 doses relative to day 0 and relative to MenACWY recipients. Because no samples from the day 14 peak response were available, repertoires could be characterized only after the peak T cell response. Only five or six AZD1222 recipients were SARS-CoV-2 seropositive at baseline, limiting conclusions about previously exposed vaccinees. Participants were mostly white British and included more females than males, and it was suggested by the authors that clonal diversity may have been underestimated.

The CDR3 regions of human TCRbeta chains were analyzed by immunosequencing. Concerning the study's data processing: Repertoire TCRs were checked for matches against a reference library of SARS-CoV-2-specific TCRs that had been generated using the MIRA antigen-specificity platform. Breadth meant the fraction of unique TCRs that were SARS-CoV-2-associated, whereas depth meant the fraction of total T cells that were SARS-CoV-2-associated. Using the MIRA data, every spike-specific TCR was mapped to the spike region that the TCR reacted to and assigned to either a CD4 or a CD8 class. Log10-transformed breadth and depth values were compared by one-way ANOVA with Sidak's multiple comparisons tests. TCRdb took over this immuneACCESS table, retaining in-frame rearrangements with V and J assigned. Such tables are incomplete; in checked studies, under half of the missing clones stem from an unresolved V gene, and the remainder is unexplained. V, J and clone size are those of that table, while D and trimming were read from the DNA. The sample records some 140,000 clones, 80% to 95% of which are singletons. The ten largest clones capture about 3% of the sample.

According to the study, the label for this sample's time point signals: baseline before first vaccination. Vaccinee samples were obtained from the UK trials COV001 and COV002, which included a single-blind randomized controlled phase 2/3 trial of AZD1222 (ChAdOx1 nCoV-19) in healthy adults. For TCRbeta chain sequencing, PBMC samples were collected from trial participants at day 0 and at day 28 after the second dose. As for this clone: Its recognized antigen is unknown. No much larger clone exists at a distance of one base, and base qualities are not known.

The sequence derives from an adult in good health. The sequencing used peripheral blood, collected on day 0 of AZD1222 vaccination.

The bases are TGTGCCAGCAGTTCGACTAGCGGGCGGACGGCTGAGCAGTTCTTC. This sequence encodes CASSSTSGRTAEQFF. Here the chain combines TRBV6-5 and TRBJ2-1, with 10 central nucleotides matching TRBD2. CDR1 and CDR2 are read off the germline V gene as MNHEY and SVGAGI. Reading from cysteine to phenylalanine, the CDR3 counts 15 amino acids. Just CDR3 DNA is preserved here, 45 bases in frame from base 1. Germline trimming: 4 bases from V, 9 bases from J; junction bases outside gene matches: 9.